This TCR beta chain was retrieved from a study of lymphopenia after photon versus proton radiotherapy. Whole-study findings and limits: Post-nadir TCR diversity decline inversely tracked overall survival among those who died. Oligoclonal CD8+ Temra expansion after nadir drove photon patients' diversity drop.

Repertoires were generated with immunoSEQ multiplex PCR, while TCRdb's copy carries only in-frame clones and drops some. The sample records 150,000 to 200,000 clones, around nine tenths being singletons. Germline V gives CDR1 MGHRA, CDR2 YSYEKL. The CDR3 is made up of 18 amino acids. With V trimmed by 0 bases and J by 1 base, 10 bases remained unmatched. Remarks on this clone: Its antigen is undetermined.

The chain recombines TRBV4-1 with TRBJ1-1; 8 nucleotides match TRBD1. The sample here was peripheral blood, taken from a patient treated with photon-based radiotherapy. The sequence derives from a man aged 45-60 years with gastric cancer. DNA of the CDR3: TGCGCCAGCAGCCAAGAGCCTCCTGATGGACAGGGGAACACTGAAGCTTTCTTT. This gives the protein CASSQEPPDGQGNTEAFF.